Sequencing of this T cell receptor (beta chain) was carried out in a study of brain T cells in children with intractable seizures. Turning to this clone: Its antigen remains unknown.

Surgery cases with the highest brain T cell transcript signatures were chosen for sequencing. Pre-surgery treatment included at least one anti-epileptic drug. General study points: Patients' HCMV serostatus was unknown; virus specificity rests on CDR3 similarity alone. Absence of clones before surgery may stem from lower sequencing depth.

Libraries were prepared by immunoSEQ multiplex PCR; TCRdb keeps only in-frame clonotypes and omits some of them. Of roughly 69,000 clones listed, roughly 95% are singletons. The CDR3 extends over 14 amino acids. Per germline, CDR1 MNHNS and CDR2 SASEGT. The V end was cut by 2 bases, the J end by 4 bases, with 11 bases between. The specimen comprised peripheral blood, sampled at surgery. The source is a boy in the first two years of life with focal cortical dysplasia and intractable seizures. The chain is built from TRBV6-1 and TRBJ1-2, with a weak D call TRBD1 (5 bases). CDR3 loop: CASSERGEGYGYTF. For the CDR3, the DNA is TGTGCCAGCAGTGAAAGGGGAGAGGGCTATGGCTACACCTTC.